This T cell receptor beta chain comes out of a study of T cell repertoires in cytomegalovirus infection (dated by TCRdb to about 2019). With respect to the entire study: Donor HLA type was relevant to the analysis, because carriage of CMV infection together with the matching HLA type was indicated by public TCR beta signatures.

What the work shows at the level of the full study, not this receptor alone: In the ex vivo response, HLA-C-restricted CMV-specific TCR beta clonotypes were dominant, and in two of eight donors the single most frequent clonotype came from this HLA-C-restricted group. In both this cohort and an independent approximately 400-donor cohort, the cumulative frequency of public TCR beta family members distinguished carriers of CMV infection plus the relevant HLA type.

Sequencing used an Illumina HiSeq 1500. TCRdb trimmed the raw reads at Q25, called clones with MiXCR and kept productive beta chains. Entries that share a CDR3 protein sequence are merged under the most common genes and DNA. The sample profile shows around 210,000 distinct CDR3 sequences; under 8.5% of them were found once. The leading ten clones occupy roughly 6% of the sample. From the cysteine through the phenylalanine, the CDR3 covers 13 amino acids. Just CDR3 DNA is preserved here, 39 bases in frame from base 1. The CDR1 and CDR2 encoded by the germline V gene (reference sequence) are DFQATT and SNEGSKA. V ends up 5 bases short and J 3 bases short, with an unmatched junction base count of 2. Ten or more counts support this clonotype. Its specific antigen is unknown. There are no base qualities to consult, and no much larger clone falls within one base.

The sequence was obtained from a human donor in good health (CMV status not recorded). Some clones in this sample may be carry-over from other donors' samples. The sequence is built from TRBV20-1 and TRBJ2-5, with 11 bases matching TRBD2. Material: PBMCs. The DNA is TGCAGTGCTCGTAGCGGGGGGGAAGAGACCCAGTACTTC. This encodes CSARSGGEETQYF.